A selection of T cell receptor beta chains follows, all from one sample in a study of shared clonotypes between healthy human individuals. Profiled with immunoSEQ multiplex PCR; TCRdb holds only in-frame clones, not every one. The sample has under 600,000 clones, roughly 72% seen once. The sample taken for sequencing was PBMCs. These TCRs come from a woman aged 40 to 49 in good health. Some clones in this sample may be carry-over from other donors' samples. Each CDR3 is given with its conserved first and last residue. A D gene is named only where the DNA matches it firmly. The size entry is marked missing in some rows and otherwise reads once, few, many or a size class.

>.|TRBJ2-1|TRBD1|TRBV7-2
CASSSTGSSYNEQFF
TGTGCCAGCAGCTCGACAGGGAGCTCCTACAATGAGCAGTTCTTC
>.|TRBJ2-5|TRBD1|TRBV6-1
CASSEAWGQGGETQYF
TGTGCCAGCAGTGAAGCTTGGGGACAGGGTGGCGAGACCCAGTACTTC
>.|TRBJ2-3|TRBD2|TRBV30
CAWSEGASGATDTQYF
TGTGCCTGGAGTGAAGGGGCTAGCGGGGCCACAGATACGCAGTATTTT
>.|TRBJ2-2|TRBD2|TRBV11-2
CASSLVGGQEELFF
TGTGCCAGCAGCTTAGTGGGAGGGCAGGAGGAGCTGTTTTTT
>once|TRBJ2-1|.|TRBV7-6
CASSPGLHYNEQFF
TGTGCCTCCTCTCCCGGACTCCACTACAATGAGCAGTTCTTC
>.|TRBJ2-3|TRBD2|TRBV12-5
CASGLVMGTSSDTQYF
TGTGCTAGTGGTTTGGTAATGGGGACTAGCTCAGATACGCAGTATTTT
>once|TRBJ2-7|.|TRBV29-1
CSVEEDGAEAYEQYF
TGCAGCGTTGAAGAGGACGGGGCCGAGGCATACGAGCAGTACTTC
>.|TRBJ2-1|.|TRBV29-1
CSVRQRNEQFF
TGCAGCGTGAGACAGCGGAATGAGCAGTTCTTC
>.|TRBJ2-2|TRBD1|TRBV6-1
CASSEQGALTAGELFF
TGTGCCAGCAGTGAACAGGGGGCTTTGACAGCCGGGGAGCTGTTTTTT
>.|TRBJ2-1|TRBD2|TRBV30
CAWSKGTSAKQFF
TGTGCCTGGAGTAAAGGGACTAGCGCAAAGCAGTTCTTC
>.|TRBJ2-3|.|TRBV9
CASSVGERDTQYF
TGTGCCAGCAGCGTGGGTGAAAGGGATACGCAGTATTTT
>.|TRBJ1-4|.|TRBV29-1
CSVSSDYEKLFF
TGCAGCGTTAGCAGTGACTATGAAAAACTGTTTTTT
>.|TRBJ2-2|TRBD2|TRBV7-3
CASSPRVAGGNTGELFF
TGTGCCAGCAGCCCGAGGGTAGCGGGAGGAAATACCGGGGAGCTGTTTTTT
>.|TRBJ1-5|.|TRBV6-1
CASRDVRQTYQPQHF
TGTGCCAGCAGGGACGTGCGGCAGACCTATCAGCCCCAGCATTTT
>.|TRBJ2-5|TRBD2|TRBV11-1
CASSNLAGGPGETQYF
TGTGCCAGCAGCAACCTAGCGGGAGGGCCGGGAGAGACCCAGTACTTC
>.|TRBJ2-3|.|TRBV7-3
CASSPRGGSGRGSPDTQYF
TGTGCCAGCAGCCCCCGAGGGGGTAGCGGCAGGGGGTCCCCAGATACGCAGTATTTT
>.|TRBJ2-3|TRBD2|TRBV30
CACELANTDTQYF
TGTGCCTGCGAACTAGCGAACACAGATACGCAGTATTTT
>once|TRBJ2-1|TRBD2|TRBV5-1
CASSLMGGSSNEQFF
TGCGCCAGCAGCTTGATGGGCGGGAGTTCGAATGAGCAGTTCTTC
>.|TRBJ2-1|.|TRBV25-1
CASSVSGRHEQFF
TGTGCCAGCAGTGTGTCTGGGCGTCATGAGCAGTTCTTC
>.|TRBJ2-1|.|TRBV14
CASSHVLELERGSRNEQFF
TGTGCCAGCAGTCATGTCCTGGAGTTGGAGAGAGGGTCCCGCAATGAGCAGTTCTTC
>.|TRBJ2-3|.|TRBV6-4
CASSDSRDTQYF
TGTGCCAGCAGTGACTCCCGAGATACGCAGTATTTT
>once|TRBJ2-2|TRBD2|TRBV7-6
CASSPRLAGANTGELFF
TGTGCCAGCAGCCCGCGACTAGCGGGAGCGAACACCGGGGAGCTGTTTTTT
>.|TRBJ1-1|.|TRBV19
CASTLPGQNTEAFF
TGTGCCAGTACCCTCCCCGGGCAGAACACTGAAGCTTTCTTT
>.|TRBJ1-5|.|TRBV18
CASSPRNQPQHF
TGTGCCAGCTCCCCCCGCAATCAGCCCCAGCATTTT
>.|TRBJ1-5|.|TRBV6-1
CASSEFQGYSNQPQHF
TGTGCCAGCAGTGAATTTCAGGGGTATAGCAATCAGCCCCAGCATTTT
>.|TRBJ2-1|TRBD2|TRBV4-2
CASSPLPGLEYNEQFF
TGTGCCAGCAGCCCGTTGCCGGGACTAGAATACAATGAGCAGTTCTTC
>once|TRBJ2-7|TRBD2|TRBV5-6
CASSIWTSGYYEQYF
TGTGCCAGCAGCATATGGACTAGCGGGTACTACGAGCAGTACTTC
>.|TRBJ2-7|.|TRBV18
CASSPTDSVYEQYF
TGTGCCAGCTCACCGACAGACAGCGTATACGAGCAGTACTTC
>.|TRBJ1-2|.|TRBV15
CATRSPRRVGYGYTF
TGTGCCACCAGGAGCCCCAGGCGGGTGGGGTATGGCTACACCTTC
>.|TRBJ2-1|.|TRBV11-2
CASSLEGRREARQFF
TGTGCCAGCAGCTTAGAAGGTCGGAGGGAGGCGAGGCAGTTCTTC
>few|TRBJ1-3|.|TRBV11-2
CASSLDAGNTIYF
TGTGCCAGCAGCTTAGATGCTGGAAACACCATATATTTT
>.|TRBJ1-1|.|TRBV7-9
CASSLEQNTEAFF
TGTGCCAGCAGCTTAGAACAGAACACTGAAGCTTTCTTT
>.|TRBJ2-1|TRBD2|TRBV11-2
CASSLSGTSSYNEQFF
TGTGCCAGCAGCCTATCAGGGACTAGCTCCTACAATGAGCAGTTCTTC
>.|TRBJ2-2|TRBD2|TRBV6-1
CASSVGLAAGELFF
TGTGCCAGCAGTGTAGGGCTAGCGGCCGGGGAGCTGTTTTTT
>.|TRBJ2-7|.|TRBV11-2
CASSLERDSYEQYF
TGTGCCAGCAGCTTAGAGAGGGACTCCTACGAGCAGTACTTC
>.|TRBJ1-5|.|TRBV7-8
CASSPGQYNQPQHF
TGTGCCAGCAGCCCCGGACAGTACAATCAGCCCCAGCATTTT
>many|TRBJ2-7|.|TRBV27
CASSLTRGRQYF
TGTGCCAGCAGTTTGACTAGAGGTCGGCAGTACTTC
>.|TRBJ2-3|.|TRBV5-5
CASSFSGNTQYF
TGTGCCAGCAGCTTTTCCGGCAATACGCAGTATTTT
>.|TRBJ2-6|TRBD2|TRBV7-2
CASSPGGGGANVLTF
TGTGCCAGCAGCCCGGGGGGTGGTGGGGCCAACGTCCTGACTTTC
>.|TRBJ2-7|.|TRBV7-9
CASSSGNEQYF
TGTGCCAGCAGCTCGGGTAACGAGCAGTACTTC
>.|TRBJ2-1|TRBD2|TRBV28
CASNQLVAGGTNEQFF
TGTGCCAGCAACCAGTTGGTGGCGGGAGGAACCAATGAGCAGTTCTTC
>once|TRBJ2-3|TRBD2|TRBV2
CASSEGIGAGVADTQYF
TGTGCCAGCAGTGAAGGGATTGGTGCGGGAGTGGCGGATACGCAGTATTTT